This TCR beta chain came from a study of blood T cells in healthy people across ages. Study-level results: There was a strong correlation between TCR beta diversity and naive T cell percentage. Diversity was estimated from one million T cells, and these estimates were considered underestimates.

It was with a sample-barcoded 5' primer and a J-beta primer mix that a second PCR of roughly 7 to 12 cycles was run. TCRdb reprocessed the 5' RACE reads with MiXCR, giving one entry per CDR3 protein. The sample lists more than 800,000 distinct CDR3 sequences; less than 50% were seen once. In regard to this clonotype: Its matching antigen is unknown.

Every participating donor contributed about 10 milliliters of peripheral blood through a draw. The sequence was obtained from a woman aged 60-70 years in good health. Sequencing used blood.

The CDR3 reads CASSAPSQETQYF. CDR3 sequence (DNA): TGTGCCAGCAGCGCCCCTTCCCAAGAGACCCAGTACTTC. This chain connects TRBV11-2 to TRBJ2-5; D is uncertain. This CDR3 spans 13 amino acids. V lost 5 bases, J lost 1 base, and 8 bases lay in between. Germline V gene data show CDR1 as SGHAT and CDR2 as FQNNGV.